Listed here are 3 T cell receptor beta chains from one sample, sequenced in a study of beta chain features in type 1 diabetes. Expressed TCRB transcripts were sequenced because the isolated RNA had all been reverse transcribed beforehand. Profiled with immunoSEQ multiplex PCR; TCRdb holds only in-frame clones, not every one. Among just over 600,000 clones listed, around 16% were seen once. Sequences were obtained from naive CD4+ T cells from blood. These receptors were collected from a man between 18 and 35 years old in good health.

This clone was seen only a few times. The V and J genes are TRBV7-2 and TRBJ2-3, with a weak D call TRBD2 (6 bases). Per germline, CDR1 SGHTA and CDR2 FQGNSA. Trimming took off 2 bases at V and 0 bases at J, with 12 bases between the two ends. This CDR3 region has 16 residues. The DNA for the CDR3 is TGTGCCAGCAGCTTACGCGGGGTAGGAAGCACAGATACGCAGTATTTT. It translates to CASSLRGVGSTDTQYF.

In this sample, this clone turned up a few times. Distinct nucleotide sequences in the sample also encode this CDR3. The rearrangement joins TRBV7-3 to TRBJ2-7; possible D gene TRBD1, 5 bases. Deletions cut 1 base from V and 2 bases from J, with 6 bases between. Germline V gene sequence: CDR1 SGHTA, CDR2 FQGTGA. The CDR3 length is 13 residues. The CDR3 sequence is CASSLKGAYEQYF. CDR3 nucleotide sequence: TGTGCCAGCAGCTTAAAAGGGGCCTACGAGCAGTACTTC.

This clone was observed a few times. V and J are TRBV11-2 and TRBJ2-7; a weak D match, TRBD2 (7 bases). The CDR3 extends over 14 amino acids. In germline, CDR1 is SGHAT, CDR2 FQNNGV. Trimming left V 1 base short and J 7 bases short, with 14 bases between. CDR3 nucleotide sequence: TGTGCCAGCAGCTTAGGAGGGGGGGCCTTGGAGCAGTACTTC. Amino acid sequence: CASSLGGGALEQYF. Using reference TRBV11-2 and TRBJ2-7 for the parts outside the CDR3, the full variable domain is EAGVAQSPRYKIIEKRQSVAFWCNPISGHATLYWYQQILGQGPKLLIQFQNNGVVDDSQLPKDRFSAERLKGVDSTLKIQPAKLEDSAVYLCASSLGGGALEQYFGPGTRLTVT.